This T cell receptor (beta chain) was captured in a study of blood T cell repertoires in COVID-19. Original processing methods: The assay estimated nucleated cells by amplifying reference gene primers. Method: immunoSEQ multiplex PCR; TCRdb's copy keeps in-frame clones and lacks some. D and trimming were read from the DNA, whereas the V and J calls and clone size are those reported in that table. The sample carries 56,000 or so clones, 85% to 90% recorded once. The sample taken for sequencing was peripheral blood. This receptor was identified in a woman at least 80 years old with active COVID-19.

CDR3 sequence reads: CASSYGSGGLNEKLFF. CDR3 sequence (DNA): TGTGCCAGCAGTTACGGATCAGGGGGACTTAATGAAAAACTGTTTTTT. The chain joins TRBV6-5 to TRBJ1-4; the match to TRBD1 covers 7 bases. Germline V lookup: CDR1 MNHEY, CDR2 SVGAGI. The V gene end was trimmed by 2 bases and the J gene end by 4 bases; junction bases not matched to a gene: 7. CDR3 length equals 16 residues.